This TCR beta chain was recorded in a study of blood T cell repertoires in COVID-19. Study overall: Sites in the United States, Italy and Spain provided acute and convalescent COVID-19 samples.

V was clipped by 6 bases and J by 2 bases, with 11 bases between them. Germline-derived CDR1 and CDR2 are MDHEN and SYDVKM. The CDR3 runs to 15 residues. The assay was immunoSEQ multiplex PCR, and TCRdb's table has in-frame clones only and misses some. Among 280,000 or so clones listed, around 86% were seen once. What was sequenced was peripheral blood. This TCR was sampled from a human donor in a cohort sampled during active COVID-19. The genes are TRBV28 and TRBJ2-6; TRBD1 is a possible D gene (6 bases). The CDR3 coding sequence is TGTGCCAGCAGCACTACAGGGCCTGGGGCCAACGTCCTGACTTTC. This translates into CASSTTGPGANVLTF.